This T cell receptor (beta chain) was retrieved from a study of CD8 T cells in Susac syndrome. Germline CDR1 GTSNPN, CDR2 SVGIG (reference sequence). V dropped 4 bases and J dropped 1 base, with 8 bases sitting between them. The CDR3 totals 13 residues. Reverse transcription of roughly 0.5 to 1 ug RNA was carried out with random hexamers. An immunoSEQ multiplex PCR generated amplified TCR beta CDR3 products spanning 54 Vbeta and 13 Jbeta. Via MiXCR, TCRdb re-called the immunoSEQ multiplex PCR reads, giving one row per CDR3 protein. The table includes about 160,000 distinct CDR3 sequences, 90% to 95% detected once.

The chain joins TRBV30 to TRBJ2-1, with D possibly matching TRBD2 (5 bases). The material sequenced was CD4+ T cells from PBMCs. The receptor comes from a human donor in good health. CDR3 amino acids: CAWNRGSYNEQFF. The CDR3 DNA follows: TGTGCCTGGAACCGGGGATCCTACAATGAGCAGTTCTTC.